The table lists the clone carrying this T cell receptor beta chain with a count of one. One junction end does not reproduce the germline sequence, and a read error may be involved. Sequencing was performed with immunoSEQ multiplex PCR; in TCRdb, only in-frame clones are kept and a portion is missing. The profile shows 150,000 to 200,000 clones, about 88% of them singletons. This sample was included in a study of blood T cell repertoires in COVID-19. Across the whole study: T cells, B-cell-depleted T cells, or PBMCs supplied cDNA or gDNA.

In germline, CDR1 is SGHNT, CDR2 YYREEE (reference sequence). The CDR3 runs to 16 residues. Sequencing input: peripheral blood. The chain employs TRBV5-4 and TRBJ2-7; D tentatively fits TRBD1 or TRBD2 (5 bases each). The receptor's source is a man aged 18 to 30 who had recovered from COVID-19. This CDR3 is CANSGAGAQASYEQYF. The CDR3 bases are TGTGCCAACAGCGGCGCAGGAGCACAGGCCAGCTACGAGCAGTACTTC.